Each of the 9 T cell receptor beta chains below was sequenced from the same sample in a study of human T cells and chemical hapten exposure (dated by TCRdb to the early 2020s). The sample's time point, from its label and the paper: patch test 2, 6 weeks after DPC sensitization. The meaning of the sample's treatment or condition label: therapeutic diphenylcyclopropenone sensitization with weekly scalp DPC. Library preparation employed RACE. The reads were generated on a NextSeq 500. In TCRdb, the public reads were trimmed at Q25 with fastp and aligned with MiXCR, with productive beta chains retained. Identical CDR3 proteins give one entry, which carries the most common genes and DNA. This sample comprises under 450,000 distinct CDR3 sequences, roughly 6% of them detected only once. The ten biggest clones cover around 5.8% of the sample. The source material was whole blood, sampled in connection with sensitization to the hapten diphenylcyclopropenone (DPC). All receptors come from a woman in her late teens or twenties with alopecia areata. Some clones in this sample may be carry-over from other donors' samples.

V usage is TRBV6-2 or TRBV6-3 and J usage is TRBJ2-1; 10 nucleotides align to TRBD1. Trimming took 5 bases from V and 9 from J; bases not matched to a gene: 10. Germline assignment: CDR1 MNHEY and CDR2 SVGEGT. This CDR3 is built from 15 residues. CDR3 residues: CASSHVGTGVLEQFF. DNA of the CDR3: TGTGCCAGCAGTCACGTCGGGACAGGGGTCCTTGAGCAGTTCTTC.

The rearrangement links TRBV6-2 or TRBV6-3 to TRBJ1-5; unclear D gene. The V gene lost 6 bases and the J gene lost 7 bases, with 10 bases spanning the gap. Germline V gene data show CDR1 as MNHEY and CDR2 as SVGEGT. The CDR3 has 12 residues. The CDR3 loop reads CASRKHRQPQHF. Written as DNA, the CDR3 is TGTGCCAGCAGGAAACACCGCCAGCCCCAGCATTTT.

V and J are TRBV7-2 and TRBJ2-3, with 10 bases lining up with TRBD2. Germline V gives CDR1 SGHTA, CDR2 FQGNSA. J was trimmed by 7 bases and V by 5 bases; bases with no gene match: 12. This CDR3 comprises 16 residues. The CDR3 coding sequence is TGTGCCAGCAGCCCCCGGAGCGGGGGGGCCAGGTATACGCAGTATTTT. It is translated as CASSPRSGGARYTQYF.

The chain has TRBV4-3 and TRBJ2-1, with D unresolved. CDR1 and CDR2 from the germline V gene are LGHNA and YSLEER. V was cut by 4 bases and J by 2 bases, with 12 bases left in between. The CDR3 length is 15 residues. The CDR3 nucleotides read TGCGCCAGCAGCCGAGCTATAGGCCCCTACAATGAGCAGTTCTTC. Its translation: CASSRAIGPYNEQFF.

There are many counts of this clonotype. Mismatch with germline at one junction end may stem from a read error. V usage is TRBV10-3 and J usage is TRBJ2-1, with D perhaps matching TRBD1 (6 bases). The CDR3 covers 11 residues. CDR1 is ENHRY, CDR2 SYGVKD, per germline. The CDR3 DNA reads as TGTGCCATCAGCGCAGACAGGAATGCCGTCTTC. It is translated as CAISADRNAVF.

In its sample, this clonotype was seen many times. The V gene is TRBV20-1, the J gene TRBJ1-1; D remains ambiguous. The CDR3 spans 12 residues. Trimming left V 3 bases short and J 1 base short, with 6 bases between. Per the germline V gene, CDR1 is DFQATT and CDR2 is SNEGSKA (reference sequence). CDR3 sequence reads: CSARAPNTEAFF. In DNA form, the CDR3 reads TGCAGTGCTAGGGCGCCGAACACTGAAGCTTTCTTT.

This clonotype appeared many times. The V gene is TRBV7-2, the J gene TRBJ1-6, with D perhaps matching TRBD1 (6 bases). V gave up 4 bases and J gave up 1 base, with 20 bases separating them. This CDR3 contains 19 residues. Germline values: CDR1 SGHTA, CDR2 FQGNSA. The CDR3 DNA reads as TGTGCCAGCAGCTCAGACGGAACAGGGCGTCGATCCTATAATTCACCCCTCCACTTT. This gives the protein CASSSDGTGRRSYNSPLHF.

This clonotype occurred many times. The rearrangement uses TRBV5-6 and TRBJ2-7; D tentatively fits TRBD1 or TRBD2 (5 bases each). Germline loops: CDR1 SGHDT, CDR2 YYEEEE. V was trimmed by 3 bases and J by 2 bases, leaving 6 bases between them. CDR3 length: 12 amino acids. The DNA of the CDR3 is TGTGCCAGCAGCTGGGGGACCTACGAGCAGTACTTC. Encoded protein: CASSWGTYEQYF.

This clonotype was observed at least ten times. The chain uses TRBV10-3 and TRBJ1-2; TRBD1 might be the D (6 bases). The CDR3 loop spans 12 amino acids. Per germline, CDR1 ENHRY and CDR2 SYGVKD. Deletions cut 5 bases from V and 6 bases from J, with 10 bases between. CDR3 DNA: TGTGCCATCAGTTCACAGGGCGATGGCTACACCTTC. Its translation is CAISSQGDGYTF.